This section outlines one T cell receptor (beta chain) sequence together with its context. In the original workflow: By means of reference gene primer amplification, nucleated cell counts were estimated. Generated by immunoSEQ multiplex PCR, the TCRdb table keeps only in-frame clones and is missing some. V and J calls and clone size are given by that table; D and trimming were obtained from the DNA. The sample lists 200,000 or so clones, 89% occurring once. Germline V gene lookup returns CDR1 PRHDT and CDR2 FYEKMQ (reference sequence). The CDR3 has 15 residues. V was pared by 5 bases and J by 8 bases, with 8 bases of the junction left unmatched. The data originate from a study of blood T cell repertoires in COVID-19. All enrollees were about 18 to 90 years old and from 20 to 25 US areas.

Sequencing was carried out using PBMCs or T cells enriched from blood (not recorded which). The receptor was derived from a woman between 35 and 50 years old with acute COVID-19. The V and J genes are TRBV13 and TRBJ2-1; 11 nucleotides match TRBD2. The CDR3 DNA reads TGTGCCAGCAGCCGTAGACTAGCGGGATTGGATGAGCAGTTCTTC. Its translation is CASSRRLAGLDEQFF.